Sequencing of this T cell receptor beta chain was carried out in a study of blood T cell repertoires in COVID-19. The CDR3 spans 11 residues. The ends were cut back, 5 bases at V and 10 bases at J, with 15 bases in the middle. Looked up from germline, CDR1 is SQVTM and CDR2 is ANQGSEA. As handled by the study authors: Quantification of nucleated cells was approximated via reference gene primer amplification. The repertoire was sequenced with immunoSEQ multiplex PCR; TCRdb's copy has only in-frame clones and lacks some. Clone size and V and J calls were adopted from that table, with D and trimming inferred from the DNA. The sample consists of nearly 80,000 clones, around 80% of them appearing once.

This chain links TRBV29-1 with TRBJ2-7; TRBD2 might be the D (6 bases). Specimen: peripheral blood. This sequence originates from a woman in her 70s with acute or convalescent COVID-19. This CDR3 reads CSVRLGVSQYF. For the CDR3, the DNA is TGCAGCGTTCGACTAGGGGTATCCCAGTACTTC.